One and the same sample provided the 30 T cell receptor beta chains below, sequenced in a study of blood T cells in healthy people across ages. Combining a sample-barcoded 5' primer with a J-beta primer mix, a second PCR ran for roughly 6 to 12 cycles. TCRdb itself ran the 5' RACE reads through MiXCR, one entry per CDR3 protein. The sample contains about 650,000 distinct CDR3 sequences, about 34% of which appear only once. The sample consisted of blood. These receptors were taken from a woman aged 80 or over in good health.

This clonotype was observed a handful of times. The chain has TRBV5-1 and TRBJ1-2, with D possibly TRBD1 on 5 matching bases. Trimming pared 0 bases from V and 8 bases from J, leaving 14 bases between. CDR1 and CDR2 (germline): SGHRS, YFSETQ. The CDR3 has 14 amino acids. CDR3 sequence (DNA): TGCGCCAGCAGCTTGGACCCCGGGACCCCCGGCTACACCTTC. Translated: CASSLDPGTPGYTF.

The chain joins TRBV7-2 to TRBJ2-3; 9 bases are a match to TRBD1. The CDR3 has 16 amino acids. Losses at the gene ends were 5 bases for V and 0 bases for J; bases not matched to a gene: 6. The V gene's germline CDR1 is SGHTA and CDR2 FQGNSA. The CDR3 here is CASSPGTGYSTDTQYF. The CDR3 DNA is TGTGCCAGCAGCCCAGGGACAGGGTACAGCACAGATACGCAGTATTTT.

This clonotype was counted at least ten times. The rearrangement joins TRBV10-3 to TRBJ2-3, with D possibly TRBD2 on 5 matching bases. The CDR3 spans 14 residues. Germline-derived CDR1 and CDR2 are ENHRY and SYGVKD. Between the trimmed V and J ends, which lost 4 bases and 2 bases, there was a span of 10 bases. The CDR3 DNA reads TGTGCCATCAGTGCGAGCGGACCCACAGATACGCAGTATTTT. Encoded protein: CAISASGPTDTQYF.

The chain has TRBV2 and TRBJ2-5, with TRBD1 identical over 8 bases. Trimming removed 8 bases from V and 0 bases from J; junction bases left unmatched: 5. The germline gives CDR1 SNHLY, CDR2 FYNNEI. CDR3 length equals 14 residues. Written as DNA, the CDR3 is TGTGCCAGCCAGGACAGGGACTACCAAGAGACCCAGTACTTC. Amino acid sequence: CASQDRDYQETQYF.

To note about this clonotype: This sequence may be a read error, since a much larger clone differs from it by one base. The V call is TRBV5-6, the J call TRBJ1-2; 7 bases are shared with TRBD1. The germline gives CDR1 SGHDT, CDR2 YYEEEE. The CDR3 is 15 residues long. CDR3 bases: TGTGCCGGCAGGCATAACAGGGGCCTTAACTATGGCTACACCTTC. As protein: CAGRHNRGLNYGYTF.

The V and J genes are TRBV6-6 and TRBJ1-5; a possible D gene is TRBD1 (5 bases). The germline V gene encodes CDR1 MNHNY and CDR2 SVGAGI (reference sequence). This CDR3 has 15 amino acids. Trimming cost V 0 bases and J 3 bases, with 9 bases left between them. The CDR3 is CASSYSAGFNQPQHF. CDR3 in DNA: TGTGCCAGCAGTTACTCTGCAGGGTTCAATCAGCCCCAGCATTTT.

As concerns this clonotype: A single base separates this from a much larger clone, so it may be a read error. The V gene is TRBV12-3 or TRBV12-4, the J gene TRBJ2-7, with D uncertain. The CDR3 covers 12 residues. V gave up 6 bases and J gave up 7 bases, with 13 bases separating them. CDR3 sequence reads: CASSLPPDEQYF. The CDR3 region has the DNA TGTGCCAGCAGCCTTCCACCAGATGAGCAGTACTTC.

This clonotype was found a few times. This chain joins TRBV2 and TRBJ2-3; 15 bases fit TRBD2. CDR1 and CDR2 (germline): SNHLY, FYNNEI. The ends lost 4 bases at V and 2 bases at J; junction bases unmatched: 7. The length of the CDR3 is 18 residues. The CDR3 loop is CASSAGTSGGLYTDTQYF. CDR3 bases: TGTGCCAGCAGTGCGGGGACTAGCGGGGGGTTGTACACAGATACGCAGTATTTT.

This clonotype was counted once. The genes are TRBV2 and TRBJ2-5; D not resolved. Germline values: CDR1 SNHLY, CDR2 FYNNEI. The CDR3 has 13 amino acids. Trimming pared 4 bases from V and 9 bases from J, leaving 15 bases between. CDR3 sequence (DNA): TGTGCCAGCAGTGTTGGCCAGCGCCGATCCCAGTACTTC. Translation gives CASSVGQRRSQYF.

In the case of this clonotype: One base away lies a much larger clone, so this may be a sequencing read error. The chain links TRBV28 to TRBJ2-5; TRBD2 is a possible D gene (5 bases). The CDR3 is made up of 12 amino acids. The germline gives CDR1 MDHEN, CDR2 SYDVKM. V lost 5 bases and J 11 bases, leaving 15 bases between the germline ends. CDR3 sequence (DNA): TGTGCCAGCAGTGGAGGACTGGGTGAGCAGTACTTC. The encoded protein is CASSGGLGEQYF.

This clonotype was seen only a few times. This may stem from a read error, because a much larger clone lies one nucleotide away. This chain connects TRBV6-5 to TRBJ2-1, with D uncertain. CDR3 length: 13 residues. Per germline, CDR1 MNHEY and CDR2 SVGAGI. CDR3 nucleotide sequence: TGTACCAGCAGTTACTCGCATGGCAATGAGCAGTTCTTC. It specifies CTSSYSHGNEQFF.

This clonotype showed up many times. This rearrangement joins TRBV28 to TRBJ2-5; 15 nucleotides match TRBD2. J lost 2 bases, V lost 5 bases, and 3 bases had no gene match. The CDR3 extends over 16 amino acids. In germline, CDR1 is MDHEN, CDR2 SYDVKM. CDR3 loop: CASSGTSGGSQETQYF. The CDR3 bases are TGTGCCAGCAGTGGGACTAGCGGGGGGTCTCAAGAGACCCAGTACTTC.

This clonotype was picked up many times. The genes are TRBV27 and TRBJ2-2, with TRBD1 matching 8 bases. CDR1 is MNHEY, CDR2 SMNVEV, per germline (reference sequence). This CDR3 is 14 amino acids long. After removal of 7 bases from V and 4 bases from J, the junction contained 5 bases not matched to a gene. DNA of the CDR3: TGTGCCAGCAAAAAGGACAGGGCCACCGGGGAGCTGTTTTTT. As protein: CASKKDRATGELFF.

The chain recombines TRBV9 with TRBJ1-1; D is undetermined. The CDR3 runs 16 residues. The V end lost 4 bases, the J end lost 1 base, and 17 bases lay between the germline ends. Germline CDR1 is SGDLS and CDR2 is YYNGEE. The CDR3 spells CASSPTPPLGNTEAFF. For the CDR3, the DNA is TGTGCCAGCAGCCCCACCCCTCCCCTAGGGAACACTGAAGCTTTCTTT.

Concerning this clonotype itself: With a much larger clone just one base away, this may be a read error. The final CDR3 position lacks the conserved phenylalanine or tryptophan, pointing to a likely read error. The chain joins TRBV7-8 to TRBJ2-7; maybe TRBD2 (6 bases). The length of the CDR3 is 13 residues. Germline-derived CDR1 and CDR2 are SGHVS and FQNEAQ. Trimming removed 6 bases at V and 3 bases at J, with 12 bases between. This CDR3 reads CASSSGLHYEQYC. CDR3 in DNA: TGTGCCAGCAGTTCGGGACTTCACTACGAGCAGTACTGC.

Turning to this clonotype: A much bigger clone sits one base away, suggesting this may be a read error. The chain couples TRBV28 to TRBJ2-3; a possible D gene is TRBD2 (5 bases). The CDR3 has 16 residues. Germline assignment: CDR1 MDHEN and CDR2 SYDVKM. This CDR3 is CAGSSPGGRGTDTQYF. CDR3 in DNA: TGTGCCGGCAGTTCCCCAGGAGGTAGGGGCACAGATACGCAGTATTTT.

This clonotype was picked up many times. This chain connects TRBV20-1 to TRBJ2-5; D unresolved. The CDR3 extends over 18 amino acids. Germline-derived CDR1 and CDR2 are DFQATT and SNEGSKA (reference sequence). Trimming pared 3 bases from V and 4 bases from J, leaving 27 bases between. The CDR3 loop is CSASGFSEKINMRETQYF. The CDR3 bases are TGCAGTGCTAGTGGCTTCAGTGAGAAAATTAATATGAGAGAGACCCAGTACTTC.

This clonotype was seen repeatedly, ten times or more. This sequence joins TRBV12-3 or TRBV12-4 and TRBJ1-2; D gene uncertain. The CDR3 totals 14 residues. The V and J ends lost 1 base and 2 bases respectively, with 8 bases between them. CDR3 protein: CASSLDPMNYGYTF. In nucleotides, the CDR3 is TGTGCCAGCAGTTTAGACCCGATGAACTATGGCTACACCTTC.

The CDR3 nucleotides are TGTGCCAGCAGGCGGGACCTTAATGAAAAACTGTTTTTT. Its translation is CASRRDLNEKLFF. The rearrangement joins TRBV12-3 or TRBV12-4 to TRBJ1-4; perhaps TRBD1 as D (5 bases). The CDR3 is 13 amino acids. V lost 6 bases to trimming and J lost 4 bases, with 9 bases between them.

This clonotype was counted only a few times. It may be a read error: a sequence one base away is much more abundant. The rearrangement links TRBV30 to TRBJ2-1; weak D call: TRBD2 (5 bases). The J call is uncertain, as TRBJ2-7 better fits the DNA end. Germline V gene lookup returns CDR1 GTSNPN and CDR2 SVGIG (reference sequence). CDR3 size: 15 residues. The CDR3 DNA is TGTGCCTGGAGTGTACGAGGGTCATTATACAATGAGCAGTACTTC. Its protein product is CAWSVRGSLYNEQYF.

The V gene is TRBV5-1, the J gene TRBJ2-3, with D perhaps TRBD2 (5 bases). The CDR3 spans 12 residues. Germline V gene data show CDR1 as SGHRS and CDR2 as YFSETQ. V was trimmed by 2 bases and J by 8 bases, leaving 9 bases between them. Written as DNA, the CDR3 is TGCGCCAGCAGCTTTGAGGACTCTACGCAGTATTTT. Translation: CASSFEDSTQYF.

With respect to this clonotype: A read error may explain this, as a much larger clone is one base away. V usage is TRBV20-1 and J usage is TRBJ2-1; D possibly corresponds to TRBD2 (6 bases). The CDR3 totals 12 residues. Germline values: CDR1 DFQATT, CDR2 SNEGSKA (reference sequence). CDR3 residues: CSASGGSGGQVF. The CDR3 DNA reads TGCAGTGCTAGCGGGGGATCCGGCGGGCAGGTCTTC.

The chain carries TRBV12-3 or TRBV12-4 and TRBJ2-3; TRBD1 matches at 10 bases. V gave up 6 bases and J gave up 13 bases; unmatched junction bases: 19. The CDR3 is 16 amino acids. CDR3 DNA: TGTGCCAGCAGCTGGGGACAGGGGCTTGGTACAGATGCGGAGTATTTT. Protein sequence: CASSWGQGLGTDAEYF.

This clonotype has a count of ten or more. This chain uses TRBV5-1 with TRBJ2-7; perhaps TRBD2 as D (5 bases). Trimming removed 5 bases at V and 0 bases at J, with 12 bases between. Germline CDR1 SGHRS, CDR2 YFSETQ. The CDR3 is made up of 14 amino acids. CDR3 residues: CASRREPSSYEQYF. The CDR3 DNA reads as TGCGCCAGCAGACGGGAACCGAGCTCCTACGAGCAGTACTTC.

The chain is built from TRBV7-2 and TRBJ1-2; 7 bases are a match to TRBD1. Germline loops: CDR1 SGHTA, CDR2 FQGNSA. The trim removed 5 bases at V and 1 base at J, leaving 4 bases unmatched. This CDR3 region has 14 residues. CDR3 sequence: CASSRDRNNYGYTF. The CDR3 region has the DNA TGTGCCAGCAGCCGGGACAGAAATAACTATGGCTACACCTTC.

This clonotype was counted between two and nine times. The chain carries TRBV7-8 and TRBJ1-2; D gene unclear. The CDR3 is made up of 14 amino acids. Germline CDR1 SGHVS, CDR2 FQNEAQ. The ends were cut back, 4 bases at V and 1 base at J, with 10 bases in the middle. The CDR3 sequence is CASSWMGINYGYTF. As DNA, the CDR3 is TGTGCCAGCAGCTGGATGGGGATTAACTATGGCTACACCTTC.

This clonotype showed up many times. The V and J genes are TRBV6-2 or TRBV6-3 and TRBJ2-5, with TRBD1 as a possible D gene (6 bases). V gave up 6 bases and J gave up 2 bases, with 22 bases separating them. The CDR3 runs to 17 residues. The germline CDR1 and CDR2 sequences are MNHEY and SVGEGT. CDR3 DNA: TGTGCCAGCAGACGACCAACCCGGGACATCAGACAAGAGACCCAGTACTTC. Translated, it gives CASRRPTRDIRQETQYF.

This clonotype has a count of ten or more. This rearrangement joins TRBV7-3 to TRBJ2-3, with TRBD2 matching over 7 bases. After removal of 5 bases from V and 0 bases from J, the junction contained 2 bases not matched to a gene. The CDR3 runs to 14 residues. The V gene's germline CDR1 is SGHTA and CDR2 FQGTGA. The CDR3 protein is CASSRDYSTDTQYF. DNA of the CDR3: TGTGCCAGCAGCCGGGACTATAGCACAGATACGCAGTATTTT.

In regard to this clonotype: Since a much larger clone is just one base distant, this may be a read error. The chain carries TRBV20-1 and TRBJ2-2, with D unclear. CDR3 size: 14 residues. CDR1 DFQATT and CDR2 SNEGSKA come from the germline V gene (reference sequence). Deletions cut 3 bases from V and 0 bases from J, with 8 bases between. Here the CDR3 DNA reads TGCAGTGCTAGTGCTGGCACGAACACCGGGGAGCTGTTTTTT. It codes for CSASAGTNTGELFF.

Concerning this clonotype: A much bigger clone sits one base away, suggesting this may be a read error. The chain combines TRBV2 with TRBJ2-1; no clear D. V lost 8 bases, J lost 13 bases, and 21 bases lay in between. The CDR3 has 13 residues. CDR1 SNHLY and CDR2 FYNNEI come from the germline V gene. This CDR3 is CASVKPPQETQFF. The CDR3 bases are TGTGCCAGCGTTAAACCACCCCAAGAGACCCAGTTCTTC.